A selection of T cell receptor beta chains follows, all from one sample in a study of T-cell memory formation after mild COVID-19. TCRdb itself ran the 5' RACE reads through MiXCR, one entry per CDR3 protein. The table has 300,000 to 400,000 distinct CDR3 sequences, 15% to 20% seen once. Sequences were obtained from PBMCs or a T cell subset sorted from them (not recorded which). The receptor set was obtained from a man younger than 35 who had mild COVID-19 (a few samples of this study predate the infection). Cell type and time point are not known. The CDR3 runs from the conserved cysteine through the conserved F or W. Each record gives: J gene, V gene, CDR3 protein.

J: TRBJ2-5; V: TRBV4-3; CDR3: CASRRTGEETQYF
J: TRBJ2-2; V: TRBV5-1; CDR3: CASTSRAVGTGELFF
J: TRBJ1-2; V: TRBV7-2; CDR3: CASSFTRQGDRSTF
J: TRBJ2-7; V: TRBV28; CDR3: CASSNRLGQGRLEQYF
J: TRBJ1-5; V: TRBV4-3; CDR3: CASSQDGPGQPQHF
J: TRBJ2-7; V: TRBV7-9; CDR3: CASSGSGTDTYEQYF
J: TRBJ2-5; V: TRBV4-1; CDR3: CASSQPGVVGETQYF
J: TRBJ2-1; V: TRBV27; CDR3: CATFGGYNEQFF
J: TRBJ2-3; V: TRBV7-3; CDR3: CASSAGLEGDTQYF
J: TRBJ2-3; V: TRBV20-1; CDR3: CSAFNPLVRESTDTQYF
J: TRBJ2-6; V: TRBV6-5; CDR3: CASSLGTSGGSGANVLTF
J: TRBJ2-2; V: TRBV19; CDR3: CASTSPRGTGELFF
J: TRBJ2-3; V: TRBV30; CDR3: CAWNYLASTDTQYF
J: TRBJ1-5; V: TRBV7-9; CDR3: CASSSTGAGQPQHF
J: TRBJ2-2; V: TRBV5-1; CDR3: CASRPRTDLTGELFF
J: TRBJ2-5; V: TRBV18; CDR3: CASSPGRGVYQETQYF
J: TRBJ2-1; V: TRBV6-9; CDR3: CATAQGSSYNEQFF
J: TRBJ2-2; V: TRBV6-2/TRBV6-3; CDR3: CASSYRLASGELFF
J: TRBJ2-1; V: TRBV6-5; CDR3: CASSYGGGSSYNEQFF
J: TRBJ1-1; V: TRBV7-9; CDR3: CASSLDWRQGGNTEAFF
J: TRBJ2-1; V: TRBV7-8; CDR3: CASSTDRSSSYNEQFF
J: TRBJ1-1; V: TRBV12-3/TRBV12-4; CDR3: CASRVDWQVYAFF
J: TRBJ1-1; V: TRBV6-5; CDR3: CASRPRGYGEAFF
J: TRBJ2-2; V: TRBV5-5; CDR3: CASSRDSVTGELFF
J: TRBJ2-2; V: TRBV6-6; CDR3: CASIAGTTNTGELFF
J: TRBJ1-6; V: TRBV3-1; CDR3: CASSLQGDIRNSPLHF
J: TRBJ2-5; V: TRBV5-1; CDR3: CASSLTGLAGGQETQYF
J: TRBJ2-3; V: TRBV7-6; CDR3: CASSWTGGDTQYF
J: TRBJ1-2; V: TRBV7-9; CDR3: CASSFDRRNYGYTF
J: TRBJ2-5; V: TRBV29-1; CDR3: CSVELGTLILQETQYF
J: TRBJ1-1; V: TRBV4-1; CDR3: CASSDGQGELGNTEAFF
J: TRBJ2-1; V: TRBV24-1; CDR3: CATSDPGLAGNNEQFF
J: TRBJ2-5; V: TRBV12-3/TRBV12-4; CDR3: CASSVGRRETQYF
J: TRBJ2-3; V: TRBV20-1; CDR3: CSAREAGGRTDTQYF
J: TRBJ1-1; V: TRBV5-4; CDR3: CASRIDAVNTEAFF
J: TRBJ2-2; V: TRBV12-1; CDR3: CASSTSTGELFF
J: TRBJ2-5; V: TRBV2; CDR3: CASSERVAGGETQYF
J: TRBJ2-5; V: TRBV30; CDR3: CAWEGSSGGTQYF
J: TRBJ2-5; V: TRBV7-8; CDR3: CASSRRDWHQETQYF
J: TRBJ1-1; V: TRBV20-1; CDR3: CSASTGQENTEAFF
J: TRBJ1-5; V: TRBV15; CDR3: CATSSQGGQPQHF
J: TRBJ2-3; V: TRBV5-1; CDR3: CASSTLGPDTQYF
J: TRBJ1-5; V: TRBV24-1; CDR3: CATSDSGSDQPQHF
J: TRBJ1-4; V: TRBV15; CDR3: CATSSSLANEKLFF
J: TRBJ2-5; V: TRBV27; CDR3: CASSGGWYQETQYF
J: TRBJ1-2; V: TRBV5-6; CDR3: CASSFRDTRSGYTF
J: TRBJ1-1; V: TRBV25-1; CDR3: CASTPGSNTEAFF
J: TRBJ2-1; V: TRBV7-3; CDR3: CASSGFGTPLDQQFF
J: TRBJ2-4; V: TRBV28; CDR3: CASSSSVGRGGNIQYF
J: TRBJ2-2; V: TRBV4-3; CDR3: CASSQEAAGGTGELFF
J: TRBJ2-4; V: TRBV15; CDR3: CATSSGQLLAKNIQYF
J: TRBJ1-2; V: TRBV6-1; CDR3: CASSVRGGYTF